This T cell receptor (beta chain) was captured by sequencing in a study of CD8 T cells in Susac syndrome. Study-level background: Among sequenced Susac syndrome patients, six had active disease and roughly eight were in remission.

CDR1 is SGDLS, CDR2 YYNGEE, per germline. V was clipped by 4 bases and J by 4 bases; unmatched bases: 8. There are 15 residues in the CDR3. The RNA input was about 0.45 to 1 ug, and it was reverse transcribed with random hexamers. TCRdb re-called the immunoSEQ multiplex PCR reads through MiXCR, storing one row per CDR3 protein. The sample has around 170,000 distinct CDR3 sequences; approximately 94% are singletons. What was sequenced was CD4+ T cells from PBMCs. This chain connects TRBV9 to TRBJ1-3; TRBD1 matches 7 bases. This receptor was obtained from a human donor with Susac syndrome. The CDR3 sequence is CASSPRQGAGNTIYF. CDR3 sequence (DNA): TGTGCCAGCAGCCCAAGACAGGGCGCCGGAAACACCATATATTTT.